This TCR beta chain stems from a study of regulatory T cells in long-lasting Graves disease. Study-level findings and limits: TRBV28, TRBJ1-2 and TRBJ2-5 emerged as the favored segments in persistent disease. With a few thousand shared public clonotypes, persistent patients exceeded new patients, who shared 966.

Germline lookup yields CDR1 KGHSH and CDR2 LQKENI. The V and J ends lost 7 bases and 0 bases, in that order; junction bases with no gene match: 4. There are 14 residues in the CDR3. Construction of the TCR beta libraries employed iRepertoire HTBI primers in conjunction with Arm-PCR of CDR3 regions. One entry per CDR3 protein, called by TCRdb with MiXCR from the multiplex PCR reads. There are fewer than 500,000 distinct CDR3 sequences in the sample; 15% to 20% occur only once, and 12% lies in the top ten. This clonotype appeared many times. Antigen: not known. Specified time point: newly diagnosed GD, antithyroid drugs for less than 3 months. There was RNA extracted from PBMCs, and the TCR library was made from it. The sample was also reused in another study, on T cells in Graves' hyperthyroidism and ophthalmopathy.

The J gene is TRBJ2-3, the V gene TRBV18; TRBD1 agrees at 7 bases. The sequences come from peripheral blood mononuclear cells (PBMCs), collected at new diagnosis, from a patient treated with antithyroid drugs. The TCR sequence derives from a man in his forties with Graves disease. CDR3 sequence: CASLGTASTDTQYF. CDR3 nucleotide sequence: TGTGCCAGCTTAGGGACAGCGAGCACAGATACGCAGTATTTT.